The T cell receptor (beta chain) under discussion was sequenced for a study of shared clonotypes between healthy human individuals (dated by TCRdb to 2020 to 2022). As for the study more broadly: A couple of women and a few men aged 18 to 49 years were included in the cohort. For each donor, CD4 naive and CD4 memory were each given three plates, CD8 naive was given two plates, and CD8 memory was given one plate. Blood TCR repertoires of a handful of healthy adults were deeply sequenced to estimate repertoire size and the extent of clonotype sharing between individuals. To increase sequencing depth and limit assay-specific biases, TCR repertoire library preparation and sequencing were carried out by different laboratories using diverse techniques. Between about 0.85 and 10 billion PBMCs per donor were obtained by leukapheresis. General conclusions and limits of the study: Across a handful of donors, roughly 5% of naive CD4, roughly 3.5% of naive CD8, 2.3% of memory CD4, and roughly 0.41% of memory CD8 clonotypes were shared. Even with the large sequencing depth, rarefaction of the sorted-subset datasets indicated that sequencing was incomplete. Clonotypes shared by all four sorted-subset donors showed higher generation probabilities than non-shared clonotypes. Because the study included only a small number of donors, the genetic and exposure-history diversity represented was limited. Pairwise subsampling indicated that sequencing depth was expected to affect the degree of clonotype sharing among donors. Sampling was limited to blood, and TCR repertoires in tissue likely differ from TCR repertoires in blood. Naive subsets generally had larger estimated clonotype richness than memory subsets did.

The germline V gene sets CDR1 to SGHDT and CDR2 to YYEEEE. V drops 0 bases and J drops 9 bases, leaving 16 bases in between. The CDR3 goes from the cysteine to the phenylalanine over 14 residues. The retained sequence is limited to the CDR3, 42 bases, with the frame set at the first base. Regarding this clone: The clone's antigen remains unknown. Nothing much larger sits one base from this clone, and base qualities are not available.

TCR CDR3 regions were amplified from genomic DNA by multiplex PCR using the deep immunoSEQ assay. Extracted genomic DNA from each cell subset was spread evenly across all wells of several immunoSEQ 96-well plates, with each plate serving as a replicate. For sorted subsets, each replicate PCR was loaded with 200 to 250 ng genomic DNA, equivalent to about 30,000 T cell genomes. The purified libraries were quantified using a Qubit 3.0 fluorometer, sized with a Bioanalyzer 2100, and then quantified again using the KAPA Library Quantification kit. Each immunoSEQ 96-well plate was sequenced on its own single-read 150-cycle Illumina NextSeq 550 flow cell. Processing in the source paper ran as follows. The immunoSEQ output contained only junctional sequences without quality scores, so filtering could not match that applied to full-length reads. To assign V/J genes and CDR3, sequences were annotated using PyIR, a Python wrapper for IgBLAST v1.9, with IMGT germline references. Any read was removed if the V/J assignment was weak (E-value above 1e-6), the CDR3 was missing, or the read contained stop codons, out-of-frame junctions, or ambiguous translated residues. V3J clonotypes were defined by identical inferred V gene, J gene, and CDR3 amino acid sequence. Percentage overlap between repertoires was calculated by dividing the number of shared unique clonotypes by the size of the smaller repertoire. Repertoire richness was assessed with RTK rarefaction, the Chao1 estimator, and Recon v2.1 estimates of unobserved clonotypes. OLGA was used to compute generation probabilities for all TCRbeta clonotypes that the gDNA method yielded from a few donors. Drawn from immuneACCESS, this table holds only the in-frame rearrangements with V and J called that TCRdb kept. Clones are partly lost; checked studies trace under half to an unresolved V gene and leave the rest unexplained. The DNA gave D and trimming, while V, J and clone size come from that table. Counted in this sample were 2 million to 2.5 million clones; less than 95% of them appeared once. In total, the top ten clones hold approximately 0.41% of the sample.

Healthy HIV-negative adults with no recently reported acute infections or vaccinations were included as donors. All donors were Caucasian adults living in Nashville, Tennessee, USA. Magnetic negative selection was used to enrich CD4+ T cells, after which naive cells were positively selected on CD45RA and the negative fraction became the memory subset. After blood collection by leukapheresis, PBMCs were isolated using Ficoll-Histopaque density gradient centrifugation and then cryopreserved in the vapor phase of liquid nitrogen. Purity and quantity of every magnetically sorted T cell population were checked by analytical flow cytometry. Each sorted fraction had its genomic DNA isolated and then quantified by UV absorbance on a Nanodrop 2000c.

This receptor was taken from a young man in good health. Some clones in this sample may be carry-over from other donors' samples. The sequenced sample was naive CD4+ T cells from PBMCs. The sample's cell subset or site label, in plain terms: CD45RA+ positively selected. This chain is built from TRBV5-6 and TRBJ2-7; confidence is insufficient to name the D gene. The sequenced DNA: TGTGCCAGCAGCTTGGCGGCCGGGTCTAACGGGCAGTACTTC. Translated, it gives CASSLAAGSNGQYF.